This T cell receptor beta chain was documented in a study of a mutant IDH1 vaccine in newly diagnosed glioma. Study-wide context: Most had both radiotherapy and temozolomide beforehand; others had only one. The study's findings and limits: Changes to the top peripheral T cell clonotypes appeared unrelated to pseudoprogression.

There are 13 residues in the CDR3. Germline V gives CDR1 SEHNR, CDR2 FQNEAQ (reference sequence). V lost 1 base and J 5 bases, leaving 5 bases between the germline ends. On this clone itself: Antigen: not known.

The repertoire was sequenced with immunoSEQ multiplex PCR; TCRdb's copy has only in-frame clones and lacks some. The sample lists around 53,000 clones; 86% were seen once. Time point in this sample: baseline, week 1 (first vaccination visit). This sample's treatment: pre-vaccination baseline after standard-of-care therapy. Each tumor in the donors was a new WHO grade 3 or 4 astrocytoma, IDH1-mutant and ATRX-lost. The V and J genes are TRBV7-9 and TRBJ2-2, with a possible D match to TRBD2 (5 bases). This receptor was identified in a man aged 35 to 55 with glioma. Sequencing used PBMCs, obtained from a glioma patient treated with radiotherapy, temozolomide or both. This CDR3 is CASSLVATGELFF. Here the CDR3 DNA reads TGTGCCAGCAGCTTAGTAGCGACCGGGGAGCTGTTTTTT.